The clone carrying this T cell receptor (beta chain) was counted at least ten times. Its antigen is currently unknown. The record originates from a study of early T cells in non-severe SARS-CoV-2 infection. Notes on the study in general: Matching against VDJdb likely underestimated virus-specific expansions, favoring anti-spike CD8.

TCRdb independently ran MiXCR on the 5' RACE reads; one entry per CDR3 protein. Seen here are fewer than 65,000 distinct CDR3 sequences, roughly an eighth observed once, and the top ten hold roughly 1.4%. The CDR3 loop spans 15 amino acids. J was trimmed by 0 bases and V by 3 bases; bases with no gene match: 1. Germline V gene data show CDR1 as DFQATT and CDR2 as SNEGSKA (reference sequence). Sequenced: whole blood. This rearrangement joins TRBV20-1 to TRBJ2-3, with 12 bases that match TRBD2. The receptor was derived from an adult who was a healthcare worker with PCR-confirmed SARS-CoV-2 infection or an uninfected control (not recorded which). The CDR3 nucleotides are TGCAGTGCTAGTACTAGCGGGGGGAGCACAGATACGCAGTATTTT. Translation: CSASTSGGSTDTQYF.